This record looks at one TCR beta chain sequence and its context. The antigen it binds to is not known. The data originate from a study of cytomegalovirus exposure and HLA in healthy donors (dated 2017 in TCRdb). With regard to the full study: According to an earlier analysis of a few hundred of the donors, roughly 180 million T cells yielded 117 million unique TCR beta sequences and less than 300 Gb of sequence data. An early release covering about 600 HLA-typed donors comprised about 320 gigabases of sequencing data and roughly 86 million unique TCR sequences. Of the roughly 390 genotyped donors, roughly 80% fell in the genetic ancestry cluster associated with self-reported Caucasian donors. The study aimed to test whether cataloging public T cell receptors could reveal signatures of past pathogen exposure. The T cell repertoires of 666 subjects were profiled by immunosequencing and related to cytomegalovirus serostatus. Along with the approximately 700-subject first cohort, a separate validation cohort of over a hundred different subjects was used. To predict cytomegalovirus infection status, the study combined high-throughput TCR immunosequencing, statistical association of individual TCRs with disease status, and machine learning. To study patterns of TCR occurrence, a later analysis re-analyzed previously published TCR beta repertoires from just over 650 donors and added high-resolution HLA genotyping. The later analysis used no new phenotypic data to find candidate immune exposures, relying instead on TCR beta sequences and their occurrence across donors. To decide whether each TCR beta V gene segment behaved as functional or pseudogenic, an earlier analysis of approximately 590 of the donors relied on high-throughput TCR beta sequencing. Donor age, sex, ethnicity and CMV serostatus were compiled together with the repertoire data. A later genetic analysis took genome-wide SNP genotypes for about 55% of the 666 donors and used that subset as a discovery cohort. Every repertoire in the discovery cohort had been generated on one and the same sequencing platform. HLA typing included class I and class II loci at four-digit resolution. Typing coverage varied by locus: about 620-630 donors for A, B, C, DRB1 and DQB1; more than 500 for DQA1; more than 600 for DPA1; about 450 for DPB1. Several DR-DQ haplotypes were treated as single units for association and clustering because of strong linkage in the cohort. Among roughly 400 genotyped donors of the cohort, an average of roughly 230,000 unique TCR beta nucleotide sequences was sequenced per donor, of which 15% to 20% were non-productive.

CDR3 length: 20 amino acids, cysteine to phenylalanine. The DNA shown is the 60-base CDR3, in frame from base 1. The germline V gene encodes CDR1 MGHRA and CDR2 YSYEKL. The V end gives up 3 bases and the J end 0 bases, leaving 16 bases in the junction not matched to a gene. Libraries were made using the immunoSEQ multiplex PCR assay. For the multiplex PCR, a mixture combining 60 forward primers for TCR Vbeta segments and 13 reverse primers for TCR Jbeta segments was used. A multiplex PCR assay on genomic DNA amplified the CDR3 region of rearranged TCR beta genes. On the Illumina HiSeq System, the amplified TCR beta libraries were sequenced as 87-base-pair reads. The study's own analysis went as follows. A later analysis counted about 76 million unique TCR beta chains across the 666 repertoires, and about 10 million of these chains were shared by at least two donors. Raw reads were error-corrected and collapsed into unique sequences by a nearest-neighbor algorithm in which closely related sequences were merged to remove PCR and sequencing errors. V, D and J gene segments were assigned by aligning CDR3 sequences to IMGT reference sequences. Each retained sequence needed at least a six-nucleotide match to both a V gene segment and a J gene segment. Rearrangements were classified as productive when the CDR3 lacked stop codons and remained in frame with V and J, and all other rearrangements were classified as non-productive. Following IMGT convention, CDR3 was defined as the stretch from the second conserved V-encoded cysteine up to the conserved J-encoded phenylalanine. The earlier analysis of 500 to 650 of the donors excluded any sequence lacking an unambiguous match to a single V gene segment. An earlier analysis of a few hundred of the donors classified V segments as functional when productive rearrangements were above 56.7% and as segregating when the standard deviation between donors was above 5%. A statistical classification framework was developed to diagnose cytomegalovirus status using the catalog of TCR beta chain sequences. In a later analysis, TCR nucleotide sequences were compared against IMGT/GENE-DB human TR gene sequences so that V and J genes could be assigned. A later analysis assigned CDR3 sequences and most-parsimonious VDJ recombination scenarios with the TCRdist pipeline. In a later analysis, every TCR beta chain was defined by the combination of its CDR3 amino acid sequence and its V-gene family, and reads without a unique V-gene family were dropped. In a later analysis, approximately 640 highly shared, low-generation-probability nucleotide sequences were removed to address suspected cross-contamination and a sequencing artifact. In a later analysis, a clonal expansion index for each public chain was calculated from normalized within-repertoire ranks of inferred template counts. Generation probabilities in a later analysis came from a VDJ recombination model fitted to out-of-frame rearrangements, and those results were checked against IGoR. In a later analysis, hypergeometric tests were used to score TCR-TCR, TCR-HLA and TCR-CMV co-occurrence, with a repertoire-size bias correction applied to TCR pairs. In a later analysis, false discovery rates were estimated by permuting HLA or CMV assignments 20 times. A later analysis grouped co-occurring TCRs with DBSCAN, adding TCRdist sequence similarity when clustering within HLA-allele-positive subsets. For co-occurrence clustering, repertoires with fewer than 30,000 or more than 120,000 public chains were excluded, along with five repertoires with anomalous nucleotide sharing. Imported from immuneACCESS, the table was reduced by TCRdb to in-frame sequences with V and J called. These copies leave out some clones; in studies compared against another copy, an unresolved V gene accounts for under half, and the cause of the remainder is not known. Clone size and the V and J calls come from that table; the DNA yielded D and trimming. The data table for this sample lists around 76,000 clones. Jointly, the top ten make up about 0.83% of the sample.

The cohort consisted of some 730 healthy bone marrow donors. At the time of sampling, all cohort members were nominally healthy, though unrecorded immune exposures were likely present. The donor was CMV seronegative and was included in the group of a few hundred seronegative cohort members. Every donor gave a peripheral blood sample, and the peripheral blood mononuclear cells from that sample were used for TCR beta sequencing. Genomic DNA was extracted from the blood cell samples with the Qiagen DNeasy Blood Extraction Kit. What the research found in general, with its limitations: HLA typing was unavailable for some donors at each locus, so association tests used only the typed subset. In vitro tests confirmed that a few of the cytomegalovirus-associated TCR beta chains recognize cytomegalovirus antigens. In the study, around 150 TCR beta chains were listed as associated with cytomegalovirus. A later genetic analysis reported fewer N-insertions in productive TCRs among donors in an Asian-associated ancestry cluster than the 666-donor mean. Most TCR sequences were seen in very few donors, while some public TCRs were found in many individuals. An earlier analysis of some 590 of the donors showed that most TCR beta V segments appeared in productive rearrangements either about 87% or about 30% of the time, which broadly matched IMGT annotations. An association between a missense DCLRE1C variant and V-gene and J-gene trimming of TCR beta chains was found in a later genetic analysis and replicated in an independent cohort. A later analysis associated about 16,000 TCR beta sequences with specific HLA alleles at a false discovery rate of 0.05. A further reported finding was that TCR beta sequences accurately predicted the HLA-A and HLA-B alleles for most subjects in the first cohort. According to a later analysis, parvovirus B19, influenza, CMV and Epstein-Barr virus appeared linked to several top co-occurrence clusters. A later analysis found that most CMV-associated TCR beta chains appeared HLA-restricted, with HLA associations seemingly driven largely by CMV exposure. The only immune exposure information available for the cohort was CMV serostatus. The 87-base-pair reads could not distinguish some IMGT-functional V segments, including TRBV6-2 and TRBV6-3, so those segments were excluded. A group of highly shared sequence variants was considered likely to be a technical artifact of the sequencing pipeline. It was suggested by the authors that the approach could potentially be generalized to other disease states and immunological phenotypes. About 17 rarely observed V segments, including chromosome 9 orphons, were excluded from the earlier analysis of approximately 600 of the donors because counts were too low. The cohort was sequenced for TCR beta chains only, and without alpha or paired-chain data the features that could be detected were limited. The classifier was reported to diagnose cytomegalovirus status with high specificity and sensitivity in both the original and validation cohorts. In a later analysis, the rate of TCR association differed among HLA loci, with DRB1 alleles having the most associated TCRs and HLA-C alleles having the fewest. Assigning TCR associations to individual alleles was difficult when HLA alleles, especially DR and DQ, strongly co-occurred. In a later analysis, HLA-associated TCR beta chains were found to be more clonally expanded and to have lower generation probabilities than equally common non-associated chains. Presence/absence analyses assumed roughly uniform sequencing depth across donors, an assumption that may not hold. Linkage disequilibrium might explain the correlated functional status among segregating V segments, but an unknown experimental factor could not be ruled out.

The source is a boy aged 5 to 17 in good health and CMV-seronegative. The chain links TRBV4-1 with TRBJ2-1; 8 of the junction bases match TRBD2. The specimen was PBMCs. The DNA sequence is as follows: TGCGCCAGCAGCCATCGTGCGGCTAGCGGGCTCGTTAGCTCCTACAATGAGCAGTTCTTC. This is translated as CASSHRAASGLVSSYNEQFF.